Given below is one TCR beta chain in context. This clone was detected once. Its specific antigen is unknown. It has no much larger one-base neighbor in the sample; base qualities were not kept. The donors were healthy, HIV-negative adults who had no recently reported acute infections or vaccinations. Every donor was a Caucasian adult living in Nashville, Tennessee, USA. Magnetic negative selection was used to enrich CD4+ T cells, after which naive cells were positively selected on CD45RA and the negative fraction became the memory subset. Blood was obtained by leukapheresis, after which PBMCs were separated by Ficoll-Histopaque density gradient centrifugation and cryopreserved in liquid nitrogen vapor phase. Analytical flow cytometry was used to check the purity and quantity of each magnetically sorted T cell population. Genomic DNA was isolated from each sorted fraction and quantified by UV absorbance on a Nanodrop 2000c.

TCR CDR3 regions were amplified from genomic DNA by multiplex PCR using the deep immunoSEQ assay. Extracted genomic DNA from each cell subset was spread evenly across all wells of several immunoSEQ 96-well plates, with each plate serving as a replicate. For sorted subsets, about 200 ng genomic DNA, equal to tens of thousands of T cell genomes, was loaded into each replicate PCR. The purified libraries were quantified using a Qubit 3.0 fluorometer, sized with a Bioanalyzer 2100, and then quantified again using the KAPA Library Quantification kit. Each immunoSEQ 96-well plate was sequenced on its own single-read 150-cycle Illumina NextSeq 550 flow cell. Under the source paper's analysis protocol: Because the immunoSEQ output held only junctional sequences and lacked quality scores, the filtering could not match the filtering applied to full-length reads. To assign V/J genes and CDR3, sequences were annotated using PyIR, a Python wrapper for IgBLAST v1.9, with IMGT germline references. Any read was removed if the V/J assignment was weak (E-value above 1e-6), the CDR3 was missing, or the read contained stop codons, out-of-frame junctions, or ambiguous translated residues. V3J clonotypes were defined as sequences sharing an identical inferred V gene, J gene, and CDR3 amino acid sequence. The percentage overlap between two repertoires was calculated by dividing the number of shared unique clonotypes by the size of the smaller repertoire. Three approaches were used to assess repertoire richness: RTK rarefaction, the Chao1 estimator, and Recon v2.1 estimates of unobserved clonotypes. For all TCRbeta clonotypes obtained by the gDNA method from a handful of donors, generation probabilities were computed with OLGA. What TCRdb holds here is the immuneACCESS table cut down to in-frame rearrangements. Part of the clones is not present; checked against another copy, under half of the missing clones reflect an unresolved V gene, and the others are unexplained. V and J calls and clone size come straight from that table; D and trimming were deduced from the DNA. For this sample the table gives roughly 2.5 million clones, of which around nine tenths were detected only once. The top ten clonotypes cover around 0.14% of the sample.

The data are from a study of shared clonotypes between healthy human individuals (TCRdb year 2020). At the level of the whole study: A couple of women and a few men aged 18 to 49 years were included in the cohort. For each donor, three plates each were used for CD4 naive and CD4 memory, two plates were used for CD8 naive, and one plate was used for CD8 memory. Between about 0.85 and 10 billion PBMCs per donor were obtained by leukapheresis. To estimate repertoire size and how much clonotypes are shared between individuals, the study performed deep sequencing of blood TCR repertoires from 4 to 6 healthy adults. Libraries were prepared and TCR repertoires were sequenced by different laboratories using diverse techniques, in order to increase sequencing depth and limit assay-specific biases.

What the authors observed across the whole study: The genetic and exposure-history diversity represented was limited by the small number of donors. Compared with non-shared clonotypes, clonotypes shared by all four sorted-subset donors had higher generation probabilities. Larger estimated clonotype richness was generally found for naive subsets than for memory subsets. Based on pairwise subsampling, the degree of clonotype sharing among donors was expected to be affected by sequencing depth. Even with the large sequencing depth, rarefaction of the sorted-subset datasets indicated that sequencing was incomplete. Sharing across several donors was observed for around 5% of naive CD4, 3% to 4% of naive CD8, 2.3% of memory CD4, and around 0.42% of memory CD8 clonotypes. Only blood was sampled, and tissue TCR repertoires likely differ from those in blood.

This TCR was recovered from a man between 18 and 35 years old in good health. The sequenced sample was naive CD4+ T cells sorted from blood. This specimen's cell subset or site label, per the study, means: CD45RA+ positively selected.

The CDR3 loop reads CASRASRDRQETQYF. The base sequence is TGTGCCAGCAGAGCCTCCCGGGACCGCCAAGAGACCCAGTACTTC. The rearranged chain carries TRBV28 and TRBJ2-5; the D gene is perhaps TRBD1 or TRBD2, each of them matching over 5 bases. V is clipped by 6 bases and J by 1 base, and the sequence between their germline boundaries is 15 bases long. The CDR3 starts with the cysteine, ends with the phenylalanine, and has 15 residues. CDR3 DNA is the only sequence kept; it has 45 bases, read in frame from the first base. CDR1 is given as MDHEN and CDR2 as SYDVKM, both from the germline V gene.